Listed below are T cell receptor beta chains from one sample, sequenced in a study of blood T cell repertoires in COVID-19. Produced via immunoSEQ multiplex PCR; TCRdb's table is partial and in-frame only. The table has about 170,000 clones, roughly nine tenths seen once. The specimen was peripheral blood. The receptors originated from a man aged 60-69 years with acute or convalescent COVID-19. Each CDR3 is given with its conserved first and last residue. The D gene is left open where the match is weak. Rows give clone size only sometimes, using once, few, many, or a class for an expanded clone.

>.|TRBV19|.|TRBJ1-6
TGTGCCAGTACCCGGACAGATGATAATTCACCCCTCCACTTT
CASTRTDDNSPLHF
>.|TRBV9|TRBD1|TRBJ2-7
TGTGCCAGCAGCGCCCAAGGGGACAGATCCTACGAGCAGTACTTC
CASSAQGDRSYEQYF
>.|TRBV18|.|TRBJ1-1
TGTGCCAGCTCACAGGCGGGAAACACTGAAGCTTTCTTT
CASSQAGNTEAFF
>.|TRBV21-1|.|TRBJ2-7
TGTGCCAGCAGCATCAGTAGGGACACCTGTAACGAGCAGTACTTC
CASSISRDTCNEQYF
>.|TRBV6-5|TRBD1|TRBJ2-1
TGTGCCAGCGGATTTTCGGACAGGCCGTTCGATGAGCAGTTCTTC
CASGFSDRPFDEQFF
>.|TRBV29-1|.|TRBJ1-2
TGCAGCGGCCTCATGGATGGGGACTCTGGCTACACCTTC
CSGLMDGDSGYTF
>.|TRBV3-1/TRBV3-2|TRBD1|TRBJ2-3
TGTGCCAGCAGCCAGGGACAGGGGCTGACAGATACGCAGTATTTT
CASSQGQGLTDTQYF
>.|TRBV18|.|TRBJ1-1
TGTGCCAGCTCACTCACGGACAGAGACACTGAAGCTTTCTTT
CASSLTDRDTEAFF
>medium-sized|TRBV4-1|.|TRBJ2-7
TGCGCCAGCAGCCAACAGGGTGTAGCGGCCTACGAGCAGTACTTC
CASSQQGVAAYEQYF
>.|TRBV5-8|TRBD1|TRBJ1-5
TGTGCCAGCAGCCTGGACAGGGGTGAGGATCAGCCCCAGCATTTT
CASSLDRGEDQPQHF
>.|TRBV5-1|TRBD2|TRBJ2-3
TGCGCCAGCAGCTTGATTAGTAAGGGAGGGACAGATACGCAGTATTTT
CASSLISKGGTDTQYF
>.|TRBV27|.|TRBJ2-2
TGTGCCAGCAGTCGCGACGGGAGAGGTGGGGAGCTGTTTTTT
CASSRDGRGGELFF
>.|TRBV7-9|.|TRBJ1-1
TGTGCCAGCAGCTTCGGAGGGGAGGCCACTGAAGCTTTCTTT
CASSFGGEATEAFF
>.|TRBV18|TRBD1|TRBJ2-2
TGTGCCAGCTCACCGGACAGGGTTAAAGTTACCGGGGAGCTGTTTTTT
CASSPDRVKVTGELFF
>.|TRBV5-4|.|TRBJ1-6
TGTGCCAGCAGCTTGGGAGGGAACAATTCACCCCTCCACTTT
CASSLGGNNSPLHF
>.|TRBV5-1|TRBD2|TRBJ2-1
TGCGCCAGCAGCCAGGGACTAGCCCATGAGCAGTTCTTC
CASSQGLAHEQFF
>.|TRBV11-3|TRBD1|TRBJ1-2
TGTGCCAGCAGCTCCACAGGGGAGGATGGCTACACCTTC
CASSSTGEDGYTF
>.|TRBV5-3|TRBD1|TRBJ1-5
TGTGCCAGAAGCACCGACAGGGGGCCTCAGCCCCAGCATTTT
CARSTDRGPQPQHF
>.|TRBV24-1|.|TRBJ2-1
TGTGCCACCAGGCCCGTGGGAGGAAGTGAGCAGTTCTTC
CATRPVGGSEQFF